Each of the 15 T cell receptor beta chains below was sequenced from the same sample in a study of T cell repertoires in cytomegalovirus infection. One entry per CDR3 protein, called by TCRdb with MiXCR from the reads. The data contain approximately 730,000 distinct CDR3 sequences, 30% to 40% of them singletons. Antigens for these TCRs are unknown. The material sequenced was cultured PBMCs, taken from culture after CMV antigen stimulation. Receptors were obtained from a human donor in good health (CMV status not recorded). Some clones in this sample may be carry-over from other donors' samples.

The sample holds a few counts of this clonotype. The V and J genes are TRBV15 and TRBJ1-5; 7 bases match TRBD1. CDR1 is LNHNV and CDR2 is YYDKDF in the germline V gene (reference sequence). The length of the CDR3 is 16 residues. With 4 bases clipped from V and 9 bases from J, the junction kept 15 bases outside the gene matches. CDR3: CATSNRDRTPGAPQHF. The DNA of the CDR3 is TGTGCCACCAGCAACCGGGACAGAACCCCGGGTGCGCCCCAGCATTTT.

This chain connects TRBV7-2 to TRBJ2-1, with 9 bases lining up with TRBD2. The germline gives CDR1 SGHTA, CDR2 FQGNSA. The V and J ends lost 4 bases and 2 bases, in that order; junction bases with no gene match: 6. This CDR3 has 16 amino acids. The CDR3 spells CASSSTAGGTYNEQFF. The CDR3 DNA reads TGTGCCAGCAGCTCGACGGCGGGAGGGACCTACAATGAGCAGTTCTTC.

The J gene is TRBJ2-7, the V gene TRBV7-6; no definite D call. From germline, CDR1 is SGHVS and CDR2 FNYEAQ. V was shortened by 1 base and J by 3 bases, with 7 bases between the two germline ends. The CDR3 has 13 amino acids. CDR3 sequence reads: CASSLGTNYEQYF. CDR3 bases: TGTGCCAGCAGCTTAGGCACCAACTACGAGCAGTACTTC.

This clonotype appeared a few times. The rearrangement joins TRBV9 to TRBJ2-7; possibly TRBD1 or TRBD2 for D (5 bases each). The germline CDR1 and CDR2 sequences are SGDLS and YYNGEE. The length of the CDR3 is 13 residues. Between the trimmed V and J ends, which lost 3 bases and 9 bases, there was a span of 16 bases. CDR3 sequence reads: CASSDRPEGWQYF. Written as DNA, the CDR3 is TGTGCCAGCAGCGATAGACCCGAGGGGTGGCAGTACTTC.

This clonotype was seen repeatedly, ten times or more. The chain's CDR3 is CASTIAGGYNEQFF. Written as DNA, the CDR3 is TGTGCCAGCACGATAGCGGGGGGCTACAATGAGCAGTTCTTC. J is TRBJ2-1 and V is TRBV7-2; 10 nucleotides align to TRBD2. Germline V gene data show CDR1 as SGHTA and CDR2 as FQGNSA. CDR3 size: 14 residues. Losses at the gene ends were 7 bases for V and 3 bases for J; bases not matched to a gene: 3.

This clonotype occurred many times. V is TRBV7-2 and J is TRBJ1-1, with D uncertain. The CDR3 spans 14 residues. The germline V gene has CDR1 SGHTA and CDR2 FQGNSA. Trimming took off 1 base at V and 0 bases at J, with 6 bases between the two ends. DNA for the CDR3: TGTGCCAGCAGCTTAGAGTGGATGAACACTGAAGCTTTCTTT. Its protein product is CASSLEWMNTEAFF.

A few counts support this clonotype. The gene calls are TRBV7-2 and TRBJ2-3; 7 nucleotides align to TRBD2. CDR3 length: 15 residues. V gave up 2 bases and J gave up 3 bases; unmatched junction bases: 5. The germline V gene has CDR1 SGHTA and CDR2 FQGNSA. The CDR3 reads CASSLQAGSTDTQYF. The CDR3 DNA is TGTGCCAGCAGCTTACAAGCGGGGAGTACAGATACGCAGTATTTT.

This chain links TRBV6-2 or TRBV6-3 with TRBJ2-1; D is undetermined. There are 12 residues in the CDR3. Trimming shortened V by 8 bases and J by 9 bases, and 14 bases separated the two germline ends. From germline, CDR1 is MNHEY and CDR2 SVGEGT. The CDR3 here is CASSGRSGEQFF. The DNA of the CDR3 is TGTGCCAGCTCCGGACGGTCGGGTGAGCAGTTCTTC.

CDR3 nucleotide sequence: TGTGCCAGCAGCCTCCCCTGGACTAGCGGGGGGGAAGATACGCAGTATTTT. Translation gives CASSLPWTSGGEDTQYF. The rearrangement uses TRBV3-1 and TRBJ2-3, with 15 bases aligning to TRBD2. Germline loops: CDR1 LGHDT, CDR2 YNNKEL (reference sequence). The CDR3 covers 17 residues. The V gene end was trimmed by 4 bases and the J gene end by 5 bases; junction bases not matched to a gene: 7.

This clonotype has more than one count but fewer than ten. The J gene is TRBJ2-7, the V gene TRBV19, with TRBD2 matching over 10 bases. The CDR3 loop spans 16 amino acids. The V segment lost 5 bases and the J segment 3 bases; nucleotides outside the gene matches: 10. CDR1 is LNHDA, CDR2 SQIVND, per germline (reference sequence). CDR3 nucleotide sequence: TGTGCCAGTAGTCGGGTCCTAGCGGGGGATAACTACGAGCAGTACTTC. Its protein is CASSRVLAGDNYEQYF. The full variable domain, completed using reference TRBV19 and TRBJ2-7, is DGGITQSPKYLFRKEGQNVTLSCEQNLNHDAMYWYRQDPGQGLRLIYYSQIVNDFQKGDIAEGYSVSREKKESFPLTVTSAQKNPTAFYLCASSRVLAGDNYEQYFGPGTRLTVT.

The rearrangement links TRBV7-9 to TRBJ2-7; TRBD2 agrees at 7 bases. Per germline, CDR1 SEHNR and CDR2 FQNEAQ (reference sequence). The CDR3 is 13 residues long. Trimming removed 4 bases from V and 5 bases from J; junction bases left unmatched: 5. The CDR3 nucleotides read TGTGCCAGCAGCTCGGGGAGGGGCGACGAGCAGTACTTC. Its translation: CASSSGRGDEQYF.

The chain employs TRBV2 and TRBJ2-7, with 9 bases lining up with TRBD1. The CDR3 length is 13 residues. Germline loops: CDR1 SNHLY, CDR2 FYNNEI. V lost 8 bases, J lost 2 bases, and 4 bases stayed unmatched. CDR3 bases: TGTGCCAGCGCAGGACAGGGGACCTACGAGCAGTACTTC. This sequence encodes CASAGQGTYEQYF.

V is TRBV19 and J is TRBJ1-2; the D is unclear. The V gene lost 0 bases and the J gene lost 4 bases, with 9 bases spanning the gap. Per germline, CDR1 LNHDA and CDR2 SQIVND (reference sequence). The CDR3 sequence is 14 residues long. The CDR3: CASSIERTGYGYTF. The CDR3 region has the DNA TGTGCCAGTAGTATAGAGCGGACGGGCTATGGCTACACCTTC.

This chain joins TRBV7-9 and TRBJ2-7; 8 positions agree with TRBD2. Losses at the gene ends were 5 bases for V and 7 bases for J; bases not matched to a gene: 16. CDR3 length equals 16 residues. From germline, CDR1 is SEHNR and CDR2 FQNEAQ (reference sequence). DNA for the CDR3: TGTGCCAGCAGCAAATCTGGGGAAGGACTAGCAAGGGAGCAGTACTTC. It specifies CASSKSGEGLAREQYF.

The V and J genes are TRBV10-3 and TRBJ2-7; TRBD2 might be the D (7 bases). The length of the CDR3 is 14 residues. In germline, CDR1 is ENHRY, CDR2 SYGVKD. Trimming cost V 8 bases and J 3 bases, with 17 bases left between them. The CDR3 is CAIGGAPNIYEQYF. In DNA form, the CDR3 reads TGTGCCATCGGGGGGGCTCCAAACATCTACGAGCAGTACTTC.